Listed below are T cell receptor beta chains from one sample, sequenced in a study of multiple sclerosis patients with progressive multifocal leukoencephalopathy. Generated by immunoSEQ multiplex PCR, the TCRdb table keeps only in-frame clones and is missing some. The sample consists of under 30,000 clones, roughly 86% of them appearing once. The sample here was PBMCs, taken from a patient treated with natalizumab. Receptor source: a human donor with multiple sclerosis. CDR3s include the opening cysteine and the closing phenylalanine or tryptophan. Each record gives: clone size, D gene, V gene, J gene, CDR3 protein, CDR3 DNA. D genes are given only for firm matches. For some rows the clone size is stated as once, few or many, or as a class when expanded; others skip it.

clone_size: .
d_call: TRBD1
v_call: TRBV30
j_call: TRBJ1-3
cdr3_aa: CALTGGLGQYGNTIYF
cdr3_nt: TGTGCCCTTACAGGGGGCTTAGGCCAATACGGAAACACCATATATTTT

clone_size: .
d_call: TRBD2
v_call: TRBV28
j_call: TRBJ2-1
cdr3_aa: CASSSGTTYNEQFF
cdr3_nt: TGTGCCAGCAGTTCCGGGACTACCTACAATGAGCAGTTCTTC

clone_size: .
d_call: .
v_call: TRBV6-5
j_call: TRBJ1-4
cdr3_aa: CASSYSREKLFF
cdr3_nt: TGTGCCAGCAGTTACTCGAGGGAAAAACTGTTTTTT

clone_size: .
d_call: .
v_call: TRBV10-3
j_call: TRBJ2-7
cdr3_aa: CAISESRGVTSGREQYF
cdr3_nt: TGTGCCATCAGTGAGTCGCGGGGCGTTACATCGGGGCGAGAGCAGTACTTC

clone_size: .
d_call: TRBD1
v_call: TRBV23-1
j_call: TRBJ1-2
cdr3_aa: CASRNRDRAIYGYTF
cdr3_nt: TGCGCCAGCAGGAACCGGGACAGGGCGATTTATGGCTACACCTTC

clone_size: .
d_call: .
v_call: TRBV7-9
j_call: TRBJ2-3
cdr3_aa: CASTETGRITDTQYF
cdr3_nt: TGTGCCAGCACCGAAACAGGGAGGATCACAGATACGCAGTATTTT

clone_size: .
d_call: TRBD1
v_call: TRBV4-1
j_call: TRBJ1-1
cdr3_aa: CASSQEGAQWTEAFF
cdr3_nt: TGCGCCAGCAGCCAGGAGGGGGCGCAGTGGACTGAAGCTTTCTTT

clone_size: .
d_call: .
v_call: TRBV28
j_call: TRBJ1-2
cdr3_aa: CASSPELGGYTF
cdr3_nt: TGTGCCAGCAGTCCTGAGTTGGGAGGCTACACCTTC

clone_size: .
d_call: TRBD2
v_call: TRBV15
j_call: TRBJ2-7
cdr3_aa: CATSRGLASYEQYF
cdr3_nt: TGTGCCACCAGCAGGGGACTAGCTTCCTACGAGCAGTACTTC

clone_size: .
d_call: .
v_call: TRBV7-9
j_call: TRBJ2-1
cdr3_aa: CASSLGGTYGNEQFF
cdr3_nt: TGTGCCAGCAGCTTAGGAGGTACCTACGGGAATGAGCAGTTCTTC

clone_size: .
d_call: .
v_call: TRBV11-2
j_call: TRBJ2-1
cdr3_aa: CASSFGIPNEQFF
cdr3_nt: TGTGCCAGCAGCTTTGGCATACCGAATGAGCAGTTCTTC

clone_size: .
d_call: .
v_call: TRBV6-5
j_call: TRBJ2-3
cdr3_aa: CASSYSTAGTDTQYF
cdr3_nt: TGTGCCAGCAGTTACTCGACGGCCGGCACAGATACGCAGTATTTT

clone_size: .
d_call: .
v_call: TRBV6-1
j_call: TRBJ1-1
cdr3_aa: CASSEGFRGGAFF
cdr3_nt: TGTGCCAGCAGTGAAGGTTTCAGGGGTGGAGCTTTCTTT

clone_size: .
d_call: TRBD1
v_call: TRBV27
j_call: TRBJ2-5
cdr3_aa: CASHGTGRETQYF
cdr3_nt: TGTGCCAGTCATGGGACAGGCCGCGAGACCCAGTACTTC

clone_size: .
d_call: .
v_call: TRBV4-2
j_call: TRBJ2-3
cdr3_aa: CASSQDGTPQDTQYF
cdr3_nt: TGTGCCAGCAGCCAAGATGGAACCCCCCAGGATACGCAGTATTTT

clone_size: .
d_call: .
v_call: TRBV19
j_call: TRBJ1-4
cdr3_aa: CASSITRTIRTNEKLFF
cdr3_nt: TGTGCCAGTAGTATAACTAGGACCATAAGGACTAATGAAAAACTGTTTTTT

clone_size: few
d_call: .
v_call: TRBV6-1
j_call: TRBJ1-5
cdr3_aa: CASSQGTHIQPQHF
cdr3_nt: TGTGCCAGCAGTCAGGGTACCCACATTCAGCCCCAGCATTTT

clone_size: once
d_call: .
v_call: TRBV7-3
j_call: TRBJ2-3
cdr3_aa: CASSESPQTNTQYF
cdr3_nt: TGTGCCAGCAGCGAAAGCCCTCAAACGAATACGCAGTATTTT

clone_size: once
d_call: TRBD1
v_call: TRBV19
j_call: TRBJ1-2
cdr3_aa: CASSIYGTGADYGYTF
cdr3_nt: TGTGCCAGTAGTATTTATGGGACAGGGGCGGACTATGGCTACACCTTC

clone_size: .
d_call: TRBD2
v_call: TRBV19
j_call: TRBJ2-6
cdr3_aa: CATRGFGANVLTF
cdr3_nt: TGTGCCACGCGGGGGTTTGGGGCCAACGTCCTGACTTTC

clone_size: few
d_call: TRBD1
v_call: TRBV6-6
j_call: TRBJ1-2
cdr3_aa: CASSGTAYGYTF
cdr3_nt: TGTGCCAGCAGCGGGACAGCCTATGGCTACACCTTC

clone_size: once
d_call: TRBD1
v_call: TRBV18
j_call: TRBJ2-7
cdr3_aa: CASSEGTGAREQYF
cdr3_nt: TGTGCCAGCTCGGAGGGGACAGGGGCGCGGGAGCAGTACTTC

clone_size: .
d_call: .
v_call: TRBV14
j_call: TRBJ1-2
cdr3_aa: CASSQHHGYTF
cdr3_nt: TGTGCCAGCAGCCAACACCATGGCTACACCTTC

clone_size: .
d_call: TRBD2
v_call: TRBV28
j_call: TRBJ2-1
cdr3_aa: CATFPAGATYNEQFF
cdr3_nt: TGTGCCACCTTCCCGGCGGGAGCCACCTACAATGAGCAGTTCTTC

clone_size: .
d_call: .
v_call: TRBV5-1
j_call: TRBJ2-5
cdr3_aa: CASSPTRARRQETQYF
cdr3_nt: TGCGCCAGCAGCCCCACCCGGGCACGGAGGCAAGAGACCCAGTACTTC

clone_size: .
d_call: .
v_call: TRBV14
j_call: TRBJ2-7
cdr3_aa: CASSQTGRASYEQYF
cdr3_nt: TGTGCCAGCAGCCAAACAGGGAGGGCCTCATACGAGCAGTACTTC

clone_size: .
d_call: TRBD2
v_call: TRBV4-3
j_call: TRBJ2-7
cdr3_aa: CASSQGLAGYEQYF
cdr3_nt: TGCGCCAGCAGCCAAGGACTAGCCGGTTACGAGCAGTACTTC

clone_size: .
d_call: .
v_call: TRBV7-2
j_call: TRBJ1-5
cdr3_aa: CASSLALNSNQPQHF
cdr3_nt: TGTGCCAGCAGCTTAGCACTGAATAGCAATCAGCCCCAGCATTTT

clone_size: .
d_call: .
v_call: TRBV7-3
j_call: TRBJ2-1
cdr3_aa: CASSPNPALDFGEQFF
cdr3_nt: TGTGCCAGCAGCCCAAACCCAGCGCTAGACTTTGGTGAGCAGTTCTTC

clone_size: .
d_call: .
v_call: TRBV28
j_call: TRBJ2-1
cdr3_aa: CASSPRRVNEQFF
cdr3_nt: TGTGCCAGCAGCCCCCGCAGGGTCAATGAGCAGTTCTTC

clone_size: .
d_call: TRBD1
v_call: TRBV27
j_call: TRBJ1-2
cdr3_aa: CASRGQPNYGYTF
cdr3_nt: TGTGCCAGCCGGGGACAGCCAAACTATGGCTACACCTTC

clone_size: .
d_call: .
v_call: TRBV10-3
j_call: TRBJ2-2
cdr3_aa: CASGTPGTGELFF
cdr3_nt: TGTGCCAGCGGGACCCCCGGAACCGGGGAGCTGTTTTTT